The 3 T cell receptor beta chains given below trace back to one sample, sequenced in a study of persistence of HIV-infected CD4 T cells. Cells were stimulated nonspecifically with anti-CD3/anti-CD28 magnetic beads. Responding CD4+ T cells were sorted by upregulation of both CD40 ligand and CD69. The libraries were made with immunoSEQ version 4 in survey mode. Method: immunoSEQ multiplex PCR; TCRdb's copy keeps in-frame clones and lacks some. The top ten hold just over 1% of the sample, which has roughly 43,000 clones, more than 80% seen once. For these receptors, no antigen is known. Source: CD4+ T cells sorted from PBMCs after 18-hour stimulation, taken from a patient who received antiretroviral therapy. All receptors derive from an adult man with HIV who was CMV-seropositive.

The chain uses TRBV28 and TRBJ1-2; 10 nucleotides align to TRBD1. Germline CDR1 and CDR2: MDHEN and SYDVKM. This CDR3 is built from 15 residues. The V and J ends lost 0 bases and 8 bases, in that order; junction bases with no gene match: 6. The CDR3 sequence: CASSLWRQGAEGYTF. The DNA for the CDR3 is TGTGCCAGCAGTTTATGGAGACAGGGGGCGGAAGGCTACACCTTC.

The chain couples TRBV19 to TRBJ2-6; TRBD1 agrees at 8 bases. The junction had 9 bases not matched to a gene; V was cut back by 11 bases and J by 0 bases. The length of the CDR3 is 16 residues. CDR1 is LNHDA, CDR2 SQIVND, per germline (reference sequence). The CDR3 region is CAAGGQESSGANVLTF. DNA for the CDR3: TGTGCCGCTGGGGGACAGGAGAGCTCTGGGGCCAACGTCCTGACTTTC.

This clone was found a few times. The chain carries TRBV28 and TRBJ1-5; no clear D. CDR3 length: 11 amino acids. The V end was cut by 5 bases, the J end by 9 bases, with 8 bases between. In germline, CDR1 is MDHEN, CDR2 SYDVKM. In DNA form, the CDR3 reads TGTGCCAGCAGTAATAGAGGGCCCCAGCATTTT. Translating it yields CASSNRGPQHF.